Each of the 13 T cell receptor beta chains below was sequenced from the same sample in a study of cytomegalovirus exposure and HLA in healthy donors. The PCR made use of 60 Vbeta and 13 Jbeta primers. TCRdb's copy holds only in-frame clones and misses some; the assay was immunoSEQ multiplex PCR. The sample carries 100,000 to 150,000 clones, under 90% recorded once. What was sequenced was PBMCs. These receptors were obtained from a woman aged 35 to 49 in good health and CMV-seropositive.

This chain joins TRBV7-3 and TRBJ2-3, with TRBD2 matching 7 bases. CDR1 is SGHTA and CDR2 is FQGTGA in the germline V gene. The CDR3 has 14 residues. V was clipped by 4 bases and J by 4 bases; unmatched bases: 5. For the CDR3, the DNA is TGTGCCAGCAGCTCCTCGGGGGGACCAGATACGCAGTATTTT. Residues: CASSSSGGPDTQYF.

This clone appeared a single time. V gene TRBV7-6 combines with J gene TRBJ2-5; the D is unclear. Per germline, CDR1 SGHVS and CDR2 FNYEAQ. V was shortened by 4 bases and J by 1 base, with 4 bases between the two germline ends. The CDR3 has 12 amino acids. The CDR3 region is CASSSSQETQYF. CDR3 DNA sequence: TGTGCCAGCAGCTCGAGCCAAGAGACCCAGTACTTC.

CDR3 DNA sequence: TGTGCCAGCAGCTTAGGAGGTGAGCCCCAGCATTTT. It encodes CASSLGGEPQHF. This sequence joins TRBV7-9 and TRBJ1-5; D not resolved. From germline, CDR1 is SEHNR and CDR2 FQNEAQ (reference sequence). With 1 base removed from V and 8 bases from J, the gap between germline ends came to 6 bases. The CDR3 contains 12 residues.

In this sample, this clone turned up a few times. The J gene is TRBJ2-2, the V gene TRBV11-2; 8 nucleotides align to TRBD2. V was pared by 5 bases and J by 4 bases, with 6 bases of the junction left unmatched. Looked up from germline, CDR1 is SGHAT and CDR2 is FQNNGV. This CDR3 is 15 amino acids long. CDR3 amino acids: CASSPGLASTGELFF. Written as DNA, the CDR3 is TGTGCCAGCAGCCCAGGACTAGCCTCCACCGGGGAGCTGTTTTTT.

The J gene is TRBJ2-4, the V gene TRBV6-5; 10 bases agree with TRBD1. The germline CDR1 and CDR2 sequences are MNHEY and SVGAGI. V lost 0 bases, J lost 8 bases, and 7 bases stayed unmatched. The CDR3 consists of 16 residues. DNA for the CDR3: TGTGCCAGCAGTTACTCGGGACAGGGGAGTGGAGACATTCAGTACTTC. It translates to CASSYSGQGSGDIQYF.

The gene calls are TRBV9 and TRBJ2-3; D unclear. Germline V gene data show CDR1 as SGDLS and CDR2 as YYNGEE. Trimming left V 0 bases short and J 1 base short, with 12 bases between. The CDR3 loop spans 16 amino acids. The CDR3 region has the DNA TGTGCCAGCAGCGTAGTCCCCTCCACGGGCACAGATACGCAGTATTTT. Amino acid sequence: CASSVVPSTGTDTQYF. The complete variable domain, with remaining parts taken from reference TRBV9 and TRBJ2-3, reads DSGVTQTPKHLITATGQRVTLRCSPRSGDLSVYWYQQSLDQGLQFLIQYYNGEERAKGNILERFSAQQFPDLHSELNLSSLELGDSALYFCASSVVPSTGTDTQYFGPGTRLTVL.

The chain links TRBV25-1 to TRBJ2-7; D is possibly TRBD2 (6 bases). V lost 8 bases, J lost 5 bases, and 16 bases lay in between. Germline lookup yields CDR1 MGHDK and CDR2 SYGVNS. This CDR3 has 13 residues. DNA of the CDR3: TGTGCCAGCGGGACTGGCCGAGGGAACGAGCAGTACTTC. Protein product: CASGTGRGNEQYF.

This clone was counted between two and nine times. The V and J genes are TRBV28 and TRBJ2-1, with 8 bases identical to TRBD2. V was clipped by 7 bases and J by 6 bases; unmatched bases: 14. CDR3 length: 16 residues. Germline assignment: CDR1 MDHEN and CDR2 SYDVKM. The CDR3, as DNA: TGTGCCAGCAATACGTTGGGGCTAGCGGGCTCCAATGAGCAGTTCTTC. Its translation: CASNTLGLAGSNEQFF.

The rearrangement links TRBV27 to TRBJ2-1; possibly TRBD2 for D (5 bases). Looked up from germline, CDR1 is MNHEY and CDR2 is SMNVEV (reference sequence). Trimming shortened V by 2 bases and J by 8 bases, and 25 bases separated the two germline ends. The CDR3 is made up of 18 amino acids. This CDR3 reads CASSLGIVATTGSHEQFF. For the CDR3, the DNA is TGTGCCAGCAGTTTAGGTATCGTGGCGACTACCGGGTCTCATGAGCAGTTCTTC.

A single count supports this clone. J is TRBJ2-3 and V is TRBV5-1; D gene unclear. The CDR3 has 14 residues. V lost 0 bases and J 4 bases, leaving 9 bases between the germline ends. CDR1 and CDR2 from the germline V gene are SGHRS and YFSETQ. The CDR3 protein is CASSLVGYPDTQYF. CDR3 bases: TGCGCCAGCAGCTTGGTGGGCTATCCAGATACGCAGTATTTT.

This chain joins TRBV18 and TRBJ2-1; 14 positions agree with TRBD2. This CDR3 is 18 amino acids long. Losses at the gene ends were 3 bases for V and 9 bases for J; bases not matched to a gene: 13. Germline V lookup: CDR1 KGHSH, CDR2 LQKENI. CDR3 residues: CASSPTYHGTSGSGEQFF. CDR3 nucleotide sequence: TGTGCCAGCTCACCTACTTACCACGGGACTAGCGGGAGTGGTGAGCAGTTCTTC.

The rearrangement uses TRBV6-4 and TRBJ1-5, with 7 bases lining up with TRBD1. The CDR3 totals 14 residues. Trimming at V came to 6 bases and at J to 9 bases, leaving 11 bases not matched to a gene. Germline CDR1 and CDR2: MRHNA and SNTAGT. CDR3 DNA sequence: TGTGCCAGCAGCCCCTCAGGGGGTGAACGGCCCCAGCATTTT. As protein: CASSPSGGERPQHF.

The chain recombines TRBV19 with TRBJ1-6; D is undetermined. Germline values: CDR1 LNHDA, CDR2 SQIVND (reference sequence). V shed 5 bases and J shed 11 bases, with 19 bases lying between them. The CDR3 spans 15 residues. The DNA of the CDR3 is TGTGCCAGTAGTCAAGCCGGGATCCCGGCGACACCCCTCCACTTT. Protein sequence: CASSQAGIPATPLHF. Together with reference TRBV19 and TRBJ1-6, the CDR3 gives the full variable domain: DGGITQSPKYLFRKEGQNVTLSCEQNLNHDAMYWYRQDPGQGLRLIYYSQIVNDFQKGDIAEGYSVSREKKESFPLTVTSAQKNPTAFYLCASSQAGIPATPLHFGNGTRLTVT.